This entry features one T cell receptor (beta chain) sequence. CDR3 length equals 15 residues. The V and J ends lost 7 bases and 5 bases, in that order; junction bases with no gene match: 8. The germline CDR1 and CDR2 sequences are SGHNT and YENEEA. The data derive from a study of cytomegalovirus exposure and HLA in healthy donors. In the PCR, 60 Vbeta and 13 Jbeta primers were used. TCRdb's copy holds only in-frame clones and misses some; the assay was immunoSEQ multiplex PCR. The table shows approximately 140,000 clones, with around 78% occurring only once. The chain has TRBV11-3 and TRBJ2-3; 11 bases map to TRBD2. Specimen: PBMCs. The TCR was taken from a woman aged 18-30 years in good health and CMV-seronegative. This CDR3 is CASTHTSGSGDTQYF. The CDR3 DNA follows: TGTGCCAGCACCCATACTAGCGGGAGTGGAGATACGCAGTATTTT.